This T cell receptor (beta chain) stems from a study of shared clonotypes between healthy human individuals (dated by TCRdb to 2018 to 2021). A note on the overall study: The cohort comprised a couple of women and a few men aged 18 to 49 years. For each donor, three plates each were used for CD4 naive and CD4 memory, two plates were used for CD8 naive, and one plate was used for CD8 memory. Each donor's leukapheresis produced roughly between roughly 0.85 and 9.5 billion PBMCs. To increase sequencing depth and limit assay-specific biases, different laboratories used diverse techniques to prepare libraries and sequence TCR repertoires. To estimate repertoire size and how much clonotypes are shared between individuals, the study performed deep sequencing of blood TCR repertoires from about 5 healthy adults. Overall study results and their limits: Clonotypes shared by all four sorted-subset donors showed higher generation probabilities than non-shared clonotypes. The genetic and exposure-history diversity represented was limited by the small number of donors. Only blood was sampled, and tissue TCR repertoires likely differ from those in blood. Sharing across a handful of donors was observed for about 5% of naive CD4, 3% to 3.5% of naive CD8, over 2% of memory CD4, and around 0.42% of memory CD8 clonotypes. Larger estimated clonotype richness was generally found for naive subsets than for memory subsets. Based on pairwise subsampling, the degree of clonotype sharing among donors was expected to be affected by sequencing depth. Rarefaction of sorted-subset datasets indicated incomplete sequencing despite the large sequencing depth.

V gives up 0 bases and J gives up 0 bases, and the segment between their germline ends measures 6 bases. Looking up the germline V gene (reference sequence) yields CDR1 MNHNY and CDR2 SVGAGI. From the cysteine through the phenylalanine, the CDR3 covers 15 amino acids. Kept here is only the CDR3 DNA, which spans 45 bases and is read in frame from base 1. Using the deep immunoSEQ assay, multiplex PCR amplified TCR CDR3 regions from genomic DNA. Genomic DNA extracted from each cell subset was distributed evenly over all wells of several immunoSEQ 96-well plates, and each plate served as one replicate. For sorted subsets, each replicate PCR was loaded with roughly 200 ng genomic DNA, equivalent to approximately 27,000 T cell genomes. Purified libraries were measured with a Qubit 3.0 fluorometer, size-checked on a Bioanalyzer 2100, and measured again with the KAPA Library Quantification kit. A separate single-read 150-cycle Illumina NextSeq 550 flow cell was used to sequence each immunoSEQ 96-well plate. Per the original workflow: Because only junctional sequences without quality scores were contained in the immunoSEQ output, filtering matching that applied to full-length reads could not be performed. Sequences were annotated with PyIR, a Python wrapper for IgBLAST v1.9, and V/J genes and CDR3 were assigned using IMGT germline references. Reads were filtered out if the reads had weak V/J assignments (E-value above 1e-6), no CDR3, stop codons, out-of-frame junctions, or ambiguous translated residues. A V3J clonotype was defined by an identical inferred V gene, J gene, and CDR3 amino acid sequence. Percentage overlap between repertoires was computed as shared unique clonotypes divided by the size of the smaller repertoire. Richness of each repertoire was evaluated using RTK rarefaction, the Chao1 estimator, and Recon v2.1 estimates of unobserved clonotypes. Generation probabilities were computed with OLGA for all TCRbeta clonotypes obtained by the gDNA method from four donors. As stored in TCRdb, this immuneACCESS dataset retains in-frame rearrangements with V and J assigned. A fraction of the clones does not appear; measured against another copy, unresolved V genes explain less than half of the discrepancy, and the remainder lacks a known reason. That table supplies the V and J calls and clone size; D and trimming were determined from the DNA. This sample is represented by around 2,000,000 clones; 90% to 95% of them were singletons. The ten largest clones represent more than 0.1% of the sample.

Donors were healthy HIV-negative adults with no recently reported acute infections or vaccinations. Every donor was a Caucasian adult residing in Nashville, Tennessee, USA. CD4+ T cells were enriched through magnetic negative selection, after which naive cells were positively selected on CD45RA and the remaining negative fraction served as the memory subset. Blood was collected by leukapheresis, and PBMCs were isolated by Ficoll-Histopaque density gradient centrifugation and then cryopreserved in liquid nitrogen vapor phase. Purity and quantity of every magnetically sorted T cell population were checked by analytical flow cytometry. From each sorted fraction, genomic DNA was isolated and quantified by UV absorbance on a Nanodrop 2000c. In regard to this clone: Its recognized antigen is unknown. No base quality values were provided; no much bigger clone lies one nucleotide off. This CDR3 is also generated by other DNA sequences in the sample.

Rearrangement joined TRBV6-6 to TRBJ2-4; confidence is insufficient to name the D gene. The TCR comes from a man aged 18 to 29 in good health. Sequencing input: naive CD4+ T cells sorted from blood. The cell subset or site label on this specimen signifies: CD45RA+ positively selected. The CDR3 reads CASSYSRLAKNIQYF. The nucleotides are TGTGCCAGCAGTTACTCTAGGCTAGCCAAAAACATTCAGTACTTC.